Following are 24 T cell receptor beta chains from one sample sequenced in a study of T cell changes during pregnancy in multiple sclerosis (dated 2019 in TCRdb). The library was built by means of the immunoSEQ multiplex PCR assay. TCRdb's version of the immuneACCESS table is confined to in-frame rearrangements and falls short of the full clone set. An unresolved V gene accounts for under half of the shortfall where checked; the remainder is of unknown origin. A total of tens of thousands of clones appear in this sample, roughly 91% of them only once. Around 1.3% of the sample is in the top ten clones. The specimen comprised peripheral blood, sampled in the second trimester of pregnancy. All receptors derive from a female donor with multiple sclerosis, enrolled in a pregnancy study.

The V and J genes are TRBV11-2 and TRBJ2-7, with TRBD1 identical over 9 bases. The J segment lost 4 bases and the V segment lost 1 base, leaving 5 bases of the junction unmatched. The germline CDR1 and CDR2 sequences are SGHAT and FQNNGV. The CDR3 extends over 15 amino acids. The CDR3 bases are TGTGCCAGCAGCTTAGTCCAAGGACAGGGGTACGAGCAGTACTTC. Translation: CASSLVQGQGYEQYF.

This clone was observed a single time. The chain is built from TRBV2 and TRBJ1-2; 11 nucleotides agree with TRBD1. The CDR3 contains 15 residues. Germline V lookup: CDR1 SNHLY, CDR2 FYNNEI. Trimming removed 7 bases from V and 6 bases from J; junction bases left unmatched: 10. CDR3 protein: CASKDRTGGADGYTF. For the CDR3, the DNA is TGTGCCAGCAAGGATCGGACAGGGGGCGCCGATGGCTACACCTTC.

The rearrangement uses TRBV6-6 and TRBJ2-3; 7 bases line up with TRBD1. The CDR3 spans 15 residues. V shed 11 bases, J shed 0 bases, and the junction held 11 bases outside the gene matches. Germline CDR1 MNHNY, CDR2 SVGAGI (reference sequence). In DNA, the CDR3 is TGTGCCGGAAGCCTACAGGGGACGAGCACAGATACGCAGTATTTT. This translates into CAGSLQGTSTDTQYF.

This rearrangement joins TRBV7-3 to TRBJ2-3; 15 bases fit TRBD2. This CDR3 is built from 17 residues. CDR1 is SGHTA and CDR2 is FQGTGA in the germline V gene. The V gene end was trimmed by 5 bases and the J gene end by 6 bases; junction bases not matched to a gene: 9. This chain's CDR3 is CASSPYGTSGGRDTQYF. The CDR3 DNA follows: TGTGCCAGCAGCCCATACGGGACTAGCGGGGGGAGGGATACGCAGTATTTT. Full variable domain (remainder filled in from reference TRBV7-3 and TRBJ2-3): GAGVSQTPSNKVTEKGKYVELRCDPISGHTALYWYRQSLGQGPEFLIYFQGTGAADDSGLPNDRFFAVRPEGSVSTLKIQRTERGDSAVYLCASSPYGTSGGRDTQYFGPGTRLTVL.

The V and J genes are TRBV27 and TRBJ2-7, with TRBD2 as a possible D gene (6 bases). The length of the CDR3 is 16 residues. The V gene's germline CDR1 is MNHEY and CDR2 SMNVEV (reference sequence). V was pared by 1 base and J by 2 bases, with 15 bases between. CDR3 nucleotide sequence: TGTGCCAGCAGTTTATGGGTTGGGGACTTAGCCTACGAGCAGTACTTC. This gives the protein CASSLWVGDLAYEQYF.

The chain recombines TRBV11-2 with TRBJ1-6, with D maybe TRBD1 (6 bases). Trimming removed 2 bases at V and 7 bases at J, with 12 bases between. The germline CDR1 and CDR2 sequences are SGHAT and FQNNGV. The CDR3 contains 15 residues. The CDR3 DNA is TGTGCCAGCAGCTTATCAGGGGCTGGGAATTCACCCCTCCACTTT. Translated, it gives CASSLSGAGNSPLHF.

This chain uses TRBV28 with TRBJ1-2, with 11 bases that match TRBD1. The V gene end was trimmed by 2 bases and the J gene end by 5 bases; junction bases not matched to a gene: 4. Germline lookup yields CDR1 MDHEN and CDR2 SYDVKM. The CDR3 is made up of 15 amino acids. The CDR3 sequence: CASSLRGQGAYGYTF. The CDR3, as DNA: TGTGCCAGCAGTTTACGTGGACAGGGGGCTTATGGCTACACCTTC.

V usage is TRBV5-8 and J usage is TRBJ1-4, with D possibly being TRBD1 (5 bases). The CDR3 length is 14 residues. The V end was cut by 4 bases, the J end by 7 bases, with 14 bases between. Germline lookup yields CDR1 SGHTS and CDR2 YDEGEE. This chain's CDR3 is CASSIPGGGEKLFF. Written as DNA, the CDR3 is TGTGCCAGCAGCATCCCGGGGGGAGGTGAAAAACTGTTTTTT.

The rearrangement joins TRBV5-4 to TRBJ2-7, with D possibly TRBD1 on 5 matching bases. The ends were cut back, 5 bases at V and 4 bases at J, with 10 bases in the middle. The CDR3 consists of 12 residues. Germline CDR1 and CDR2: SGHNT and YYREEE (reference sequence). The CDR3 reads CASSIQGYEQYF. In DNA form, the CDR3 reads TGTGCCAGCAGTATTCAGGGTTACGAGCAGTACTTC.

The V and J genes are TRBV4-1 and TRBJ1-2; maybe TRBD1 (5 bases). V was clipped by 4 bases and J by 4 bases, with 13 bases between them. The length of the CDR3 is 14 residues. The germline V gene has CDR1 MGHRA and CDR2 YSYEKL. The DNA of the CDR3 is TGCGCCAGCAGCCCTAAGACAGCGATCTATGGCTACACCTTC. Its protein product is CASSPKTAIYGYTF.

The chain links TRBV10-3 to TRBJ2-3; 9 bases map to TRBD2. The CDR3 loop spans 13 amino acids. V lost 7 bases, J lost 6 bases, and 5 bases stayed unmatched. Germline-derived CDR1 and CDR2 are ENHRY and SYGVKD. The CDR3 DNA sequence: TGTGCCATCACCTCCGGACTAGCGGATACGCAGTATTTT. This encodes CAITSGLADTQYF.

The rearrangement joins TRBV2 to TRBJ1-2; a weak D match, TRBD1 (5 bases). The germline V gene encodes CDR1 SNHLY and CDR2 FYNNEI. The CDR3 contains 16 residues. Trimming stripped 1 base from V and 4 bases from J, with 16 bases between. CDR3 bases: TGTGCCAGCAGTGAAGAAGGGGCAGCCACCCTCTATGGCTACACCTTC. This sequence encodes CASSEEGAATLYGYTF.

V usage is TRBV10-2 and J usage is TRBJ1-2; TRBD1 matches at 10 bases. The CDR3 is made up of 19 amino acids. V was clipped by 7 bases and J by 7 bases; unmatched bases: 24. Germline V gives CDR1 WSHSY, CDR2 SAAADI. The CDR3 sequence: CASINWARGTGVLKSGYTF. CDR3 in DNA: TGCGCCAGCATTAATTGGGCGAGGGGGACAGGGGTCCTTAAAAGTGGCTACACCTTC.

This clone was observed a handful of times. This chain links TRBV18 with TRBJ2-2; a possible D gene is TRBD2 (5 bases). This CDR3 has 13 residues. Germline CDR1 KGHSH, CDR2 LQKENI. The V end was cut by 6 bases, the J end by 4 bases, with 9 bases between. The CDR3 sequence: CASSLASTGELFF. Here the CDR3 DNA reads TGTGCCAGCTCTCTAGCATCCACCGGGGAGCTGTTTTTT. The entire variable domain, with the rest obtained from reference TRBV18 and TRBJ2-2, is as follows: NAGVMQNPRHLVRRRGQEARLRCSPMKGHSHVYWYRQLPEEGLKFMVYLQKENIIDESGMPKERFSAEFPKEGPSILRIQQVVRGDSAAYFCASSLASTGELFFGEGSRLTVL.

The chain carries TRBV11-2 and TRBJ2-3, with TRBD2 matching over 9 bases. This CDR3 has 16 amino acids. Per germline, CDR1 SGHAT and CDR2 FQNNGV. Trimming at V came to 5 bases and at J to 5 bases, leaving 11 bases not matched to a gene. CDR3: CASSIVAGGPRDTQYF. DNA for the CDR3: TGTGCCAGCAGCATAGTTGCGGGGGGGCCCAGAGATACGCAGTATTTT.

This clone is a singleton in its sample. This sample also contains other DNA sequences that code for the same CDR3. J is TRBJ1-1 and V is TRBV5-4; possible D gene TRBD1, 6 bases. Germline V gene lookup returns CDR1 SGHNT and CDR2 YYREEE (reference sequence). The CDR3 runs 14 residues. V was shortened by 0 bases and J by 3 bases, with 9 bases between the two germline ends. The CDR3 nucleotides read TGTGCCAGCAGCTTGGTAGGGGGAGACACTGAAGCTTTCTTT. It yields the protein CASSLVGGDTEAFF.

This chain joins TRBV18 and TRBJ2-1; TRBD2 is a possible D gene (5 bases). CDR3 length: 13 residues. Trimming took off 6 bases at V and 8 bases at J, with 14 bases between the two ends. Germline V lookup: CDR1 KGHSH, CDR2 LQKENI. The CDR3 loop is CASSYSGVDEQFF. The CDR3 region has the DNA TGTGCCAGCTCGTACTCCGGGGTCGATGAGCAGTTCTTC. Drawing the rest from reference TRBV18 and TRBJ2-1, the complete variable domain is NAGVMQNPRHLVRRRGQEARLRCSPMKGHSHVYWYRQLPEEGLKFMVYLQKENIIDESGMPKERFSAEFPKEGPSILRIQQVVRGDSAAYFCASSYSGVDEQFFGPGTRLTVL.

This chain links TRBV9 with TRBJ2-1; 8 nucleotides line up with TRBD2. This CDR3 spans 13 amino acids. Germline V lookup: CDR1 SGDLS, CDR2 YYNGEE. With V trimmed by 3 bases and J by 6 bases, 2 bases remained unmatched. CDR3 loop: CASSGGGSNEQFF. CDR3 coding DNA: TGTGCCAGCAGCGGCGGGGGGTCCAATGAGCAGTTCTTC.

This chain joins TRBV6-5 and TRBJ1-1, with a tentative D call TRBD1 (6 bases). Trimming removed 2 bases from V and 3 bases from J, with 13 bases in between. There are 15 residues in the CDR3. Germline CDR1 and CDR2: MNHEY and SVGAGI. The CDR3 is CASSYIGGGDTEAFF. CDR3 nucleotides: TGTGCCAGCAGTTACATAGGGGGTGGGGACACTGAAGCTTTCTTT.

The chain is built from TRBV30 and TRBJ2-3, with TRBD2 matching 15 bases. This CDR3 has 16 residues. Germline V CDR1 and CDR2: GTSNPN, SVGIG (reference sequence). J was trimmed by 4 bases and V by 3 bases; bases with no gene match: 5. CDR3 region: CAWRGTSGGPADTQYF. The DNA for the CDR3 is TGTGCCTGGAGAGGGACTAGCGGGGGGCCGGCAGATACGCAGTATTTT.

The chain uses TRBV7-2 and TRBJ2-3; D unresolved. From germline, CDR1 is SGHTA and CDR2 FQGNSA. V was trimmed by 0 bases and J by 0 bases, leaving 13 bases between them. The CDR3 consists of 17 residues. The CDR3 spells CASSLAPFVLSTDTQYF. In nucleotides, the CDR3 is TGTGCCAGCAGCTTAGCCCCTTTTGTGTTAAGCACAGATACGCAGTATTTT.

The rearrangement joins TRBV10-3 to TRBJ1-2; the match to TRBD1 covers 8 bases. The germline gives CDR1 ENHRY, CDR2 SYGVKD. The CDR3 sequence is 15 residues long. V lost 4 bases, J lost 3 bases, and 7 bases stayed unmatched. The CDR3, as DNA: TGTGCCATCAGTGCCCGACAGGGGCGTGACTATGGCTACACCTTC. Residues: CAISARQGRDYGYTF.

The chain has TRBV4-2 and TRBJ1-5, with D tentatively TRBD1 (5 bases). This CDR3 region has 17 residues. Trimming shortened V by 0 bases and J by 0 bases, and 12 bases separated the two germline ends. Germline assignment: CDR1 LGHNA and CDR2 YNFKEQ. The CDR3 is CASSQEGGFGSNQPQHF. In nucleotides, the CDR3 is TGTGCCAGCAGCCAAGAGGGGGGGTTCGGTAGCAATCAGCCCCAGCATTTT.

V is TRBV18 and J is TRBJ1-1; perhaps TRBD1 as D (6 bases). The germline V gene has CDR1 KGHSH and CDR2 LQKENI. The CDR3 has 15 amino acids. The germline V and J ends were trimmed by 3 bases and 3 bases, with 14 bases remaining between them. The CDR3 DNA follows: TGTGCCAGCTCACCGTTATGGACAGATGACACTGAAGCTTTCTTT. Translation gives CASSPLWTDDTEAFF.